The clone carrying this T cell receptor beta chain has only one observation. Its target is unknown. This entry belongs to a study of Graves' ophthalmopathy and Graves' hyperthyroidism. Overall study context: In this cohort's terms, stable hyperthyroidism meant no ophthalmopathy by 18 months of follow-up. Findings of the study overall: Clonotypes were expanded in thyroid at above 0.001 frequency, and most also appeared in blood. Researchers report that a 13-signature model separated ophthalmopathy from stable hyperthyroidism, posting under 90% sensitivity and 75% to 84% specificity.

The diagnosis combined clinical symptoms, thyroxine, TRAb, thyroid ultrasound and orbital computed tomography scans. The authors amplified TCR beta CDR3 regions, and they did so from RNA transcripts for repertoire sequencing. Investigators did first-round RT-PCR with HTBI primers, then second-round multiplex PCR. TCRdb called the multiplex PCR reads again in MiXCR, with one record for every CDR3 protein. Altogether about 500,000 distinct CDR3 sequences are present, under 45% being singletons, with the ten largest covering about 4.1%. The TCR was taken from an adult man with Graves' hyperthyroidism. The sample taken for sequencing was peripheral blood or thyroid tissue (not recorded which).

CDR3 sequence: CASSVGGGGPYEQYF. For the CDR3, the DNA is TGTGCCAGCAGCGTAGGGGGAGGGGGACCCTACGAGCAGTACTTC. The chain uses TRBV9 and TRBJ2-7, with a tentative D call TRBD2 (7 bases). This CDR3 spans 15 amino acids. CDR1 and CDR2 from the germline V gene are SGDLS and YYNGEE. The V gene lost 0 bases and the J gene lost 2 bases, with 12 bases spanning the gap.